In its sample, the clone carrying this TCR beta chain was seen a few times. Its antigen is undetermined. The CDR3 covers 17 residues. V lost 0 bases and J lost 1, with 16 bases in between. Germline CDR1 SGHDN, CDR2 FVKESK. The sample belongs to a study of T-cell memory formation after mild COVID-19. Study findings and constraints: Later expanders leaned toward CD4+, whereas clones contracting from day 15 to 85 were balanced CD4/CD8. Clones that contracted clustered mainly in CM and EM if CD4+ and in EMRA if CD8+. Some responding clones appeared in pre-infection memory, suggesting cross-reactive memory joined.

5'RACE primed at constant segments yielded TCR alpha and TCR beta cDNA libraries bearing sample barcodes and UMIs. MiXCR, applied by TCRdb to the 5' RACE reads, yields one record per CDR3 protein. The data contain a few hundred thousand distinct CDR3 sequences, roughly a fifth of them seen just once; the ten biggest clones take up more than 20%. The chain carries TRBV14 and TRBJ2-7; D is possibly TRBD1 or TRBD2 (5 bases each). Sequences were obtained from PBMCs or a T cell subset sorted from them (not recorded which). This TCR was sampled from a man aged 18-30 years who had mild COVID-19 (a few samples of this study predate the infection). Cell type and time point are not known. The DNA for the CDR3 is TGTGCCAGCAGCCAAGATGACGCCGGGACCGGTTCCTACGAGCAGTACGTC. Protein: CASSQDDAGTGSYEQYV.